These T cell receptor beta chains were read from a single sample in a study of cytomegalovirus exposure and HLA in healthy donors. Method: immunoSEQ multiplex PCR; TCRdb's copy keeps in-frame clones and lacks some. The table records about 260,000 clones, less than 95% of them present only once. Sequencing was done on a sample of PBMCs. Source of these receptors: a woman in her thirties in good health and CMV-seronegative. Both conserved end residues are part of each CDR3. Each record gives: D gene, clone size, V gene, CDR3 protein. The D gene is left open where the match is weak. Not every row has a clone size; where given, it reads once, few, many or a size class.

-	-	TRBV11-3	CASSLVVDSEGSYEQYF
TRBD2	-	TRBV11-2	CASSPGLALRSYNEQFF
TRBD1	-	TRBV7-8	CASTPIQGPAETQYF
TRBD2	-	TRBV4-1	CASSHEGLVGNEQFF
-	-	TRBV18	CASSPTTSAANEKLFF
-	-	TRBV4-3	CASSQAAGSYEQYF
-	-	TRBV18	CASSPRPPPDTQYF
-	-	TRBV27	CASSLGPVSGNTIYF
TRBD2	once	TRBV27	CASSPYLAGSSYEQYF
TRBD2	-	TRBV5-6	CASNRRARSGSSLGQYF
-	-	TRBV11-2	CASSGGTRTENTGELFF
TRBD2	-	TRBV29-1	CSAEEAGLGLGTQYF
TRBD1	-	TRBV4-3	CASSHRDRATYGYTF
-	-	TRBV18	CASSPPGDGYTF
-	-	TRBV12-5	CASAPLSTAGYTF
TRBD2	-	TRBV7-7	CASSPSGSRETQYF
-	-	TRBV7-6	CASSLGLVSTDTQYF
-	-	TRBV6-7	CASSAKIGPSLLQETQYF
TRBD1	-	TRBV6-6	CASSYEGQASSYEQYF
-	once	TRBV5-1	CASSIGVSSYEQYF
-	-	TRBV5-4	CASSYGSLNTEAFF
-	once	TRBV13	CASSGRGRPSTDTQYF
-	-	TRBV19	CASSIPGPRNYNEQFF
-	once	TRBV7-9	CASSLGRGDSNQPQHF
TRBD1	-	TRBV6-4	CAKQSRLRGDRGEQYF
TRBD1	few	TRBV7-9	CASRTGERNTEAFF
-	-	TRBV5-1	CASSLASADEQYF
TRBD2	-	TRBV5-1	CASSLAGTTWNEQFF
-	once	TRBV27	CASSSNWLETQYF
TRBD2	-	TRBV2	CASSSAGNSGELFF
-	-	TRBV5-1	CASSRGPQETQYF
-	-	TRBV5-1	CASSLGGIRTDTQYF
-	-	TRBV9	CASSVVPADPYEQYF
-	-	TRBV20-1	CSALLVNEQFF
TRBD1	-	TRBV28	CASSPTGGVETQYF
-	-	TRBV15	CATSRDSRMGNQPQHF
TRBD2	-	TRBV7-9	CASRSSGRNFYEQYF
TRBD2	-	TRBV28	CASSPLAGVVNEQFF